The entry that follows covers one T cell receptor (beta chain) sequence. Antigen unknown. The PCR used 60 Vbeta and 13 Jbeta primers. Assay: immunoSEQ multiplex PCR; the TCRdb copy retains only in-frame clones and omits some. This sample's table has roughly 120,000 clones. This record belongs to a study of cytomegalovirus exposure and HLA in healthy donors. Study-level findings and limits: Across donors, sequencing depth was assumed by presence/absence analyses to be roughly uniform. The Asian-associated ancestry cluster reportedly had fewer N-insertions than the approximately 670-donor mean in a later analysis.

This CDR3 is built from 15 residues. Trimming at V came to 6 bases and at J to 3 bases, leaving 7 bases not matched to a gene. Germline values: CDR1 MNHNY, CDR2 SVGAGI (reference sequence). This clonotype was obtained from a young man in good health and CMV-seronegative. The sample taken for sequencing was PBMCs. The genes are TRBV6-6 and TRBJ1-5; 8 bases agree with TRBD1. CDR3 coding DNA: TGTGCCAGCAGGTATGGACAGGGAGACAATCAGCCCCAGCATTTT. Residues: CASRYGQGDNQPQHF.